Detailed here is one T cell receptor (beta chain). The antigen is unknown. Germline assignment: CDR1 SGHTA and CDR2 FQGNSA. V shed 4 bases and J shed 5 bases, with 14 bases lying between them. The CDR3 extends over 14 amino acids. It was with a sample-barcoded 5' primer and a J-beta primer mix that a second PCR of about 7 to 12 cycles was run. The study obtained at least 3 million CDR3-containing paired-end reads from every sample. In TCRdb, the 5' RACE reads were re-called with MiXCR into one record per CDR3 protein. Here the sample spans 1.8 million or so distinct CDR3 sequences, more than 35% being singletons. The sample originates from a study of blood T cells in healthy people across ages. Study results and limitations: A strong correlation was found between TCR beta diversity and the percentage of naive T cells. There were more naive CD4+ cells and higher diversity in long-lived donors than in aged donors.

The sequenced sample was blood. This chain connects TRBV7-2 to TRBJ2-5; possible D gene TRBD1, 8 bases. The receptor was derived from a human donor in good health. The CDR3 sequence: CASSYRGGPETQYF. DNA for the CDR3: TGTGCCAGCAGCTACAGGGGGGGCCCCGAGACCCAGTACTTC.